The TCR beta chain described here comes from a study of cytomegalovirus exposure and HLA in healthy donors. Study outcomes and limitations: The classifier, whose performance was assessed in both the original and validation cohorts, reportedly diagnosed cytomegalovirus status with high specificity and sensitivity.

As for this clone: Its antigen is unknown.

Separate from the approximately 700-subject first cohort was the approximately 120-subject validation cohort, to which the donors belonged. Here immunoSEQ multiplex PCR was the method, and the copy in TCRdb shows in-frame clones only, minus some. This table has approximately 58,000 clones, about 94% appearing once. Germline V CDR1 and CDR2: KGHSH, LQKENI. The CDR3 totals 13 residues. The V gene lost 6 bases and the J gene lost 1 base, with 9 bases spanning the gap. The genes are TRBV18 and TRBJ1-1, with TRBD1 as a possible D gene (5 bases). Sequenced: PBMCs. The TCR sequence derives from a man aged 18 to 29 in good health and CMV-seronegative. CDR3 sequence (DNA): TGTGCCAGCTCCCTCGACAGGAACACTGAAGCTTTCTTT. Its translation is CASSLDRNTEAFF.